This T cell receptor beta chain was identified during a study of cytomegalovirus exposure and HLA in healthy donors. Whole-study findings and limits: In a later analysis, V- and J-gene trimming of beta chains associated with a DCLRE1C missense variant, replicated independently. Later work showed greater clonal expansion in HLA-associated TCR beta chains than in equally common others. Donors belonging to an Asian-associated ancestry cluster reportedly showed fewer N-insertions in productive TCRs than the 666-donor mean, according to what a later analysis found.

A note on this clone: The antigen is unknown.

PCR used 60 Vbeta primers and 13 Jbeta primers. The protocol was immunoSEQ multiplex PCR, while the TCRdb copy is restricted to in-frame clones and leaves out a portion. The data contain approximately 140,000 clones, 65% to 90% of them seen just once; the ten biggest clones take up under 3.5%. The material sequenced was PBMCs. This clonotype originated in a man aged 45-65 years in good health and CMV-seronegative.

CDR3 in amino acids: CASSFTSGGAYEQYF. The CDR3 DNA reads as TGTGCCAGTAGCTTTACTAGCGGGGGGGCCTACGAGCAGTACTTC. This sequence joins TRBV19 and TRBJ2-7, with 13 bases aligning to TRBD2. The CDR3 has 15 amino acids. V dropped 6 bases and J dropped 2; count of bases not matched to a gene: 4. Germline loops: CDR1 LNHDA, CDR2 SQIVND (reference sequence).